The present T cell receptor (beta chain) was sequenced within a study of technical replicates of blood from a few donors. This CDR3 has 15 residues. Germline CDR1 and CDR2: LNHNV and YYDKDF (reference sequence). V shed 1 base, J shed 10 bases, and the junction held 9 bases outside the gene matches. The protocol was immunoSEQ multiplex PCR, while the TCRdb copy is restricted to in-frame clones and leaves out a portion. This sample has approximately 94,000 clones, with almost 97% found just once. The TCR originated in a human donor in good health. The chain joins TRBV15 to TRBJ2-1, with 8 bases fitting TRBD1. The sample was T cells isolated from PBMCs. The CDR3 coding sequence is TGTGCCACCAGCAGAGTTCAAGGACAGGGTAACGAGCAGTTCTTC. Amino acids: CATSRVQGQGNEQFF.